A single sample is the source of the 13 T cell receptor beta chains below, sequenced in a study of radiotherapy plus CTLA-4 blockade in lung cancer. Data came from immunoSEQ multiplex PCR; TCRdb stores just in-frame clones and leaves some out. The data hold 45,000 to 75,000 clones, with 77% observed a single time. Sequenced here: peripheral blood, sampled from a patient treated with radiotherapy plus ipilimumab. These receptor sequences come from a human donor with non-small cell lung cancer who had a partial response to radiotherapy plus ipilimumab.

The chain combines TRBV6-6 with TRBJ2-3, with TRBD1 identical over 11 bases. CDR1 is MNHNY, CDR2 SVGAGI, per germline (reference sequence). The CDR3 runs to 15 residues. J lost 4 bases, V lost 2 bases, and 2 bases had no gene match. The CDR3 DNA is TGTGCCAGCAGTTACCAGGGACAGGGGGCAGATACGCAGTATTTT. Protein: CASSYQGQGADTQYF.

The gene calls are TRBV11-2 and TRBJ2-1, with TRBD2 identical over 14 bases. The CDR3 loop spans 17 amino acids. J gave up 10 bases and V 4 bases, and 12 bases lay outside the gene matches. CDR1 is SGHAT, CDR2 FQNNGV, per germline. The CDR3 sequence is CASSSYSTSGGVGEQFF. CDR3 DNA: TGTGCCAGCAGCTCATATTCGACTAGCGGGGGGGTGGGAGAGCAGTTCTTC.

The chain combines TRBV10-1 with TRBJ1-5; the match to TRBD1 covers 9 bases. The ends lost 6 bases at V and 5 bases at J; junction bases unmatched: 8. In germline, CDR1 is WNHNN, CDR2 SYGVQD (reference sequence). The CDR3 consists of 15 residues. This CDR3 reads CASRGGDRDHQPQHF. CDR3 nucleotides: TGCGCCAGCAGGGGGGGGGACAGGGACCATCAGCCCCAGCATTTT.

The gene calls are TRBV29-1 and TRBJ1-2, with unresolved D. The V gene's germline CDR1 is SQVTM and CDR2 ANQGSEA. This CDR3 comprises 15 residues. Trimming left V 0 bases short and J 6 bases short, with 17 bases between. The CDR3 sequence: CSVEDGLTAGDGYTF. CDR3 DNA: TGCAGCGTTGAAGATGGGCTGACTGCCGGGGATGGCTACACCTTC.

J is TRBJ2-1 and V is TRBV7-2, with 8 positions matching TRBD2. Germline V gene lookup returns CDR1 SGHTA and CDR2 FQGNSA. The CDR3 spans 14 residues. Unmatched junction bases numbered 11, after V lost 6 bases and J lost 10 bases. CDR3 DNA sequence: TGTGCCAGCAGGCTGGGGGGTGCGGGGGGAGAGCAGTTCTTC. This gives the protein CASRLGGAGGEQFF.

This clone was counted a few times. The chain recombines TRBV6-6 with TRBJ2-7, with 9 nucleotides matching TRBD2. With V trimmed by 0 bases and J by 5 bases, 5 bases remained unmatched. Germline CDR1 and CDR2: MNHNY and SVGAGI (reference sequence). CDR3 length: 15 amino acids. Written as DNA, the CDR3 is TGTGCCAGCAGTTACTCAGGGACTAGCAACCACGAGCAGTACTTC. It encodes CASSYSGTSNHEQYF.

The V call is TRBV7-9, the J call TRBJ1-4, with D tentatively TRBD1 (6 bases). Germline V gene data show CDR1 as SEHNR and CDR2 as FQNEAQ (reference sequence). The CDR3 totals 16 residues. V was trimmed by 2 bases and J by 4 bases, leaving 14 bases between them. The CDR3 sequence is CASSLYQGPFNEKLFF. The CDR3 DNA sequence: TGTGCCAGCAGCTTATACCAGGGGCCATTTAATGAAAAACTGTTTTTT.

The V gene is TRBV28, the J gene TRBJ1-2; TRBD1 matches 7 bases. From germline, CDR1 is MDHEN and CDR2 SYDVKM. V shed 6 bases and J 7 bases; nucleotides not matched to a gene: 11. The CDR3 covers 14 residues. The CDR3 is CASRQTGVEGGYTF. The CDR3 DNA follows: TGTGCCAGCAGGCAAACAGGGGTTGAAGGTGGCTACACCTTC.

The J gene is TRBJ2-7, the V gene TRBV7-9; maybe TRBD1 (5 bases). This CDR3 has 12 residues. The V and J ends lost 3 bases and 3 bases respectively, with 6 bases between them. Germline V CDR1 and CDR2: SEHNR, FQNEAQ (reference sequence). CDR3: CASSFDSYEQYF. DNA for the CDR3: TGTGCCAGCAGCTTCGACAGCTACGAGCAGTACTTC.

This rearrangement joins TRBV5-6 to TRBJ1-4; TRBD1 might be the D (5 bases). Trimming removed 0 bases at V and 6 bases at J, with 12 bases between. The CDR3 contains 15 residues. Germline CDR1 reads SGHDT; CDR2 reads YYEEEE. The CDR3 DNA reads as TGTGCCAGCAGCTTGGTGTCAGGGATGGATGAAAAACTGTTTTTT. Encoded protein: CASSLVSGMDEKLFF.

This chain uses TRBV29-1 with TRBJ2-5; 7 bases match TRBD1. There are 14 residues in the CDR3. CDR1 SQVTM and CDR2 ANQGSEA come from the germline V gene. V trimming: 6 bases; J trimming: 2 bases; junction bases outside the gene matches: 9. The CDR3 is CSVATGFGQETQYF. Here the CDR3 DNA reads TGCAGCGTCGCGACAGGGTTTGGGCAAGAGACCCAGTACTTC.

The gene calls are TRBV6-5 and TRBJ2-7; D possibly corresponds to TRBD2 (6 bases). Germline V lookup: CDR1 MNHEY, CDR2 SVGAGI. The V end lost 2 bases, the J end lost 2 bases, and 10 bases lay between the germline ends. CDR3 length: 14 residues. CDR3 protein: CASSYGGITYEQYF. In nucleotides, the CDR3 is TGTGCCAGCAGTTACGGAGGGATAACCTACGAGCAGTACTTC.

The gene calls are TRBV7-3 and TRBJ2-5; 14 bases align to TRBD2. Germline trimming cut 1 base from V and 3 bases from J; bases unmatched to any gene: 7. There are 18 residues in the CDR3. Germline lookup yields CDR1 SGHTA and CDR2 FQGTGA. CDR3 bases: TGTGCCAGCAGCTTAAGGGTCGGGACTAGCGGGGGAAAAGAGACCCAGTACTTC. Translating gives CASSLRVGTSGGKETQYF.